What follows is one T cell receptor beta chain and its context. Antigen specificity is unknown. This sample is part of a study of PD-1 blockade in classical Hodgkin lymphoma. Study-wide results and limits: Complete responders had baseline diversity similar to newly diagnosed patients.

The time point here: cycle 4 day 1 (C4D1), after less than 7 weeks of nivolumab. Brentuximab vedotin exposure varied among the patients, all of whom had relapsed after autologous stem cell transplantation. Magnetic negative selection isolated CD8+ T cells from thawed PBMCs. Repertoires were generated with immunoSEQ multiplex PCR, while TCRdb's copy carries only in-frame clones and drops some. Found here are about 9,900 clones, 70% to 85% of them singletons; the top ten hold roughly 10%. The receptor was isolated from a human donor with classical Hodgkin lymphoma. Sequenced here: CD8+ T cells from blood, sampled before the fourth cycle of nivolumab.

The CDR3, as DNA: TGTGCCAGCGCCGTGGACAGGAGCTCCTACGAGCAGTACTTC. Its protein is CASAVDRSSYEQYF. This sequence joins TRBV27 and TRBJ2-7; TRBD1 aligns across 7 bases. The CDR3 is 14 amino acids. The J segment lost 0 bases and the V segment lost 8 bases, leaving 7 bases of the junction unmatched. Germline values: CDR1 MNHEY, CDR2 SMNVEV (reference sequence).